This paragraph covers one TCR beta chain sequence. The sample holds one count of this clone. Its antigen remains unidentified. Nothing much larger sits one base from this clone, and base qualities are not available. Cut back by 7 bases and 6 bases, the V and J ends lie 16 bases apart. Including the terminal cysteine and phenylalanine, the CDR3 comprises 14 residues. Only CDR3 DNA remains: 42 bases, in frame from the first base. The germline V gene encodes CDR1 MNHEY and CDR2 SMNVEV (reference sequence). The cohort consisted of 650 to 700 healthy bone marrow donors. At the time of sampling, every cohort member was nominally healthy, though immune exposures that went unrecorded were likely present. The donor tested CMV seronegative, placing the donor among the 350 to 400 seronegative members of the cohort. A peripheral blood sample was collected from each donor, and TCR beta sequencing was performed on peripheral blood mononuclear cells. The Qiagen DNeasy Blood Extraction Kit was used to extract genomic DNA from the blood cell samples.

This specimen comes from a study of cytomegalovirus exposure and HLA in healthy donors (dated 2017 in TCRdb). For the study in its entirety: According to an earlier analysis of around 600 of the donors, about 179 million T cells yielded over 100 million unique TCR beta sequences and about 300 Gb of sequence data. An early release that covered fewer than 800 HLA-typed donors contained around 300 gigabases of sequencing data and approximately 85 million unique TCR sequences. Of the approximately 370 genotyped donors, more than 75% were placed in the genetic ancestry cluster associated with self-reported Caucasian donors. The study was designed to test whether signatures of past pathogen exposure could be identified by cataloging public T cell receptors. The study used immunosequencing to profile the T cell repertoires of hundreds of subjects and linked those repertoires to cytomegalovirus serostatus. Besides the first cohort of about 730 subjects, a separate validation cohort made up of roughly 120 different subjects was used. To predict cytomegalovirus infection status, the study combined high-throughput TCR immunosequencing, statistical association of individual TCRs with disease status, and machine learning. In a later analysis, previously published TCR beta repertoires from 550 to 700 donors were re-analyzed and high-resolution HLA genotyping was added so that TCR occurrence patterns could be studied. Rather than drawing on any new phenotypic data, the later analysis identified candidate immune exposures from TCR beta sequences and the way those sequences occurred across donors. An earlier analysis of some 600 of the donors applied high-throughput TCR beta sequencing to assess whether each TCR beta V gene segment acted as functional or pseudogenic. Donor age, sex, ethnicity and CMV serostatus were compiled alongside the repertoire data. Genome-wide SNP genotypes for about 65% of the 666 donors were used in a later genetic analysis, which treated that subset as a discovery cohort. Every repertoire in the discovery cohort had been generated on one and the same sequencing platform. Class I and class II HLA loci were covered by the typing at four-digit resolution. Typing coverage varied by locus: roughly 629-630 donors for A, B, C, DRB1 and DQB1; approximately 500 for DQA1; nearly 610 for DPA1; approximately 490 for DPB1. About five DR-DQ haplotypes were handled as single units for association and clustering, since linkage in the cohort was strong. Across 398 genotyped donors of the cohort, an average of approximately 220,000 unique TCR beta nucleotide sequences per donor were sequenced, and roughly a sixth of those sequences were non-productive. Paper-wide results and their limitations: Correlated functional status among segregating V segments might reflect linkage disequilibrium, but an unknown experimental factor could not be ruled out. A total of fewer than 200 TCR beta chains were listed by the study as associated with cytomegalovirus. According to a later analysis, most CMV-associated TCR beta chains appeared to be HLA-restricted, and the HLA associations seemed to be driven largely by CMV exposure. Broadly in line with IMGT annotations, most TCR beta V segments showed up in productive rearrangements about 87% or about 30% of the time in an earlier analysis of about 500 of the donors. Because HLA typing was missing for some donors at each locus, association tests included only the typed subset. A few of the identified cytomegalovirus-associated TCR beta chains were confirmed in vitro to be specific for cytomegalovirus antigens. A cluster of highly shared sequence variants was judged likely to represent a technical artifact of the sequencing pipeline. The classifier was reported to diagnose cytomegalovirus status with high specificity and sensitivity in both the original and validation cohorts. Roughly uniform sequencing depth across donors was assumed in presence/absence analyses, although this assumption may not hold. In a later analysis, the rate of TCR association differed among HLA loci, with DRB1 alleles having the most associated TCRs and HLA-C alleles having the fewest. A further reported finding was that TCR beta sequences accurately predicted the HLA-A and HLA-B alleles for most subjects in the first cohort. In a later analysis, HLA-associated TCR beta chains showed more clonal expansion and lower generation probabilities than non-associated chains that were equally common. Because counts were too low, around 18 rarely observed V segments, including chromosome 9 orphons, were left out of the earlier analysis of some 640 of the donors. A later analysis reported that several top co-occurrence clusters appeared linked to parvovirus B19, influenza, CMV and Epstein-Barr virus. Assigning TCR associations to individual alleles was difficult when HLA alleles, especially DR and DQ, strongly co-occurred. Because the 87-base-pair reads could not distinguish some IMGT-functional V segments, including TRBV6-2 and TRBV6-3, those segments were excluded. Across donors, most TCR sequences were observed very rarely, whereas some public TCRs were present in many individuals. At a false discovery rate of 0.05, a later analysis linked around 15,000 TCR beta sequences to specific HLA alleles. Compared with the approximately 670-donor mean, donors in an Asian-associated ancestry cluster had fewer N-insertions in productive TCRs, according to a later genetic analysis. In this cohort, only TCR beta chains were sequenced, and detectable features were limited by the absence of alpha or paired-chain data. In a later genetic analysis, a missense DCLRE1C variant was associated with V-gene and J-gene trimming of TCR beta chains, and the association was replicated in an independent cohort. Immune exposure information for the cohort was limited to CMV serostatus. The authors suggested that the approach could potentially be extended to other disease states and immunological phenotypes.

Receptor libraries were prepared by the immunoSEQ multiplex PCR assay. For the multiplex PCR, a mixture combining 60 forward primers for TCR Vbeta segments and 13 reverse primers for TCR Jbeta segments was used. The CDR3 region of rearranged TCR beta genes was amplified from genomic DNA with a multiplex PCR assay. On the Illumina HiSeq System, the amplified TCR beta libraries were sequenced as 87-base-pair reads. As for how the authors treated the data: Across the 666 repertoires, a later analysis counted roughly 77 million unique TCR beta chains, around 11 million of which were shared by at least two donors. Raw reads were error-corrected and collapsed into unique sequences by a nearest-neighbor algorithm in which closely related sequences were merged to remove PCR and sequencing errors. To assign V, D and J gene segments, CDR3 sequences were aligned to IMGT reference sequences. Each retained sequence needed at least a six-nucleotide match to both a V gene segment and a J gene segment. Rearrangements were classified as productive when the CDR3 lacked stop codons and remained in frame with V and J, and all other rearrangements were classified as non-productive. Following IMGT convention, CDR3 was defined as the stretch from the second conserved V-encoded cysteine up to the conserved J-encoded phenylalanine. The earlier analysis of approximately 590 of the donors excluded any sequence lacking an unambiguous match to a single V gene segment. An earlier analysis of a few hundred of the donors classified V segments as functional when productive rearrangements were above 56.7% and as segregating when the standard deviation between donors was above 5%. A statistical classification framework was built for diagnosing cytomegalovirus status from the catalog of TCR beta chain sequences. V and J gene assignment, in a later analysis, came from comparing TCR nucleotide sequences with IMGT/GENE-DB human TR gene sequences. Using the TCRdist pipeline, a later analysis assigned CDR3 sequences along with most-parsimonious VDJ recombination scenarios. In a later analysis, every TCR beta chain was defined by the combination of its CDR3 amino acid sequence and its V-gene family, and reads without a unique V-gene family were dropped. In a later analysis, around 600 highly shared, low-generation-probability nucleotide sequences were removed to address suspected cross-contamination and a sequencing artifact. For each public chain, a later analysis derived a clonal expansion index from normalized ranks of inferred template counts within each repertoire. A later analysis computed generation probabilities with a VDJ recombination model fitted to out-of-frame rearrangements, and checked the results against IGoR. Hypergeometric tests were used in a later analysis to score TCR-TCR, TCR-HLA and TCR-CMV co-occurrence, with a repertoire-size bias correction applied to the TCR pairs. In a later analysis, false discovery rates were estimated by permuting HLA or CMV assignments 20 times. In a later analysis, co-occurring TCRs were grouped using DBSCAN, and TCRdist sequence similarity was added for clustering within HLA-allele-positive subsets. Co-occurrence clustering excluded repertoires with fewer than 30,000 or more than 120,000 public chains, plus five with anomalous nucleotide sharing. Held by TCRdb, this immuneACCESS table contains in-frame sequences only and omits some clones. Under half of the omission traces to an unresolved V gene where checked; the cause of the rest is unknown. V, J and clone size reflect that table, while D and trimming were determined from the DNA. The sample table records fewer than 200,000 clones; about 75% of these occur just once. The biggest ten clones account for roughly 1.9% of the sample.

Input material: PBMCs. The chain is encoded by TRBV27 joined to TRBJ1-5; no D gene can be assigned with confidence. This sequence was found in a female donor in good health and CMV-seronegative. The sequence in DNA is TGTGCCAGCAAGAGGAGTAATTTGGGTCAGCCCCAGCATTTT. This gives the protein CASKRSNLGQPQHF.